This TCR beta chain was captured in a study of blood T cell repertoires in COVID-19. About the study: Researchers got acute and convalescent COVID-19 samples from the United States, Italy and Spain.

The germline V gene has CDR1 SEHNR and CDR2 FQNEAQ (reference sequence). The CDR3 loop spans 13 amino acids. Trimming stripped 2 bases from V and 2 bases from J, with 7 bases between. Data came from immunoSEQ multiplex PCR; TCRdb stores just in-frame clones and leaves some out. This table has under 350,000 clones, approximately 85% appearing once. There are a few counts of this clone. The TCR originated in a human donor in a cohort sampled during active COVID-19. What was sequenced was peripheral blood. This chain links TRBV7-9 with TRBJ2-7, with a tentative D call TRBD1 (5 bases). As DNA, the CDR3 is TGTGCCAGCAGCTTACAAGGGGCCTACGAGCAGTACTTC. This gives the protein CASSLQGAYEQYF. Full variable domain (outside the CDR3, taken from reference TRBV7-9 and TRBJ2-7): DTGVSQNPRHKITKRGQNVTFRCDPISEHNRLYWYRQTLGQGPEFLTYFQNEAQLEKSRLLSDRFSAERPKGSFSTLEIQRTEQGDSAMYLCASSLQGAYEQYFGPGTRLTVT.